The next 18 T cell receptor beta chains were all read from a single sample in a study of long-term antiretroviral therapy in people with HIV. Survey-level immunoSEQ v3.0 assays were run. Here immunoSEQ multiplex PCR was the method, and the copy in TCRdb shows in-frame clones only, minus some. The repertoire holds 20,000 to 25,000 clones, more than 70% seen once, with 9% to 15% in the top ten. Sequences were derived from unsorted PBMCs, sampled 1.7 to 1.8 years before starting antiretroviral therapy. The source is a woman in her 40s with HIV.

The chain uses TRBV14 and TRBJ2-1; 10 bases are shared with TRBD2. Germline lookup yields CDR1 SGHDN and CDR2 FVKESK. The CDR3 has 14 amino acids. Losses at the gene ends were 4 bases for V and 6 bases for J; bases not matched to a gene: 3. CDR3 sequence reads: CASSRTSGANEQFF. The DNA for the CDR3 is TGTGCCAGCAGCCGAACTAGCGGGGCCAATGAGCAGTTCTTC.

The genes are TRBV2 and TRBJ2-7; D call uncertain. Trimming removed 3 bases at V and 3 bases at J, with 9 bases between. This CDR3 is 13 amino acids long. Germline V gene sequence: CDR1 SNHLY, CDR2 FYNNEI. In nucleotides, the CDR3 is TGTGCCAGCAGTGAGAATTTCAGCTACGAGCAGTACTTC. Its translation is CASSENFSYEQYF.

The chain links TRBV28 to TRBJ2-2; the D gene is possibly TRBD2 (6 bases). The CDR3 sequence is 15 residues long. Deletions cut 6 bases from V and 6 bases from J, with 17 bases between. The V gene's germline CDR1 is MDHEN and CDR2 SYDVKM. The CDR3: CASRSGAEGAGELFF. The CDR3 region has the DNA TGTGCCAGCAGGTCGGGAGCAGAAGGGGCCGGGGAGCTGTTTTTT.

The chain is built from TRBV27 and TRBJ1-1; 8 bases map to TRBD1. CDR1 and CDR2 (germline): MNHEY, SMNVEV (reference sequence). The CDR3 has 14 amino acids. Trimming at V came to 5 bases and at J to 4 bases, leaving 6 bases not matched to a gene. CDR3 coding DNA: TGTGCCAGCAGTCTCCGACAGGGGAGCACTGAAGCTTTCTTT. Translated: CASSLRQGSTEAFF.

This chain uses TRBV10-3 with TRBJ1-6, with D possibly being TRBD1 (6 bases). Trimming removed 6 bases at V and 6 bases at J, with 18 bases between. CDR1 is ENHRY and CDR2 is SYGVKD in the germline V gene. This CDR3 has 16 residues. The CDR3 loop reads CAIRNPQQGPNSPLHF. In DNA form, the CDR3 reads TGTGCCATCAGGAACCCCCAACAGGGTCCTAATTCACCCCTCCACTTT.

This chain's CDR3 is CASTPGLAAYEQYF. The CDR3 nucleotides are TGTGCCAGCACCCCGGGACTAGCGGCCTACGAGCAGTACTTC. This chain uses TRBV13 with TRBJ2-7; 11 nucleotides agree with TRBD2. The V and J ends lost 7 bases and 2 bases, in that order; junction bases with no gene match: 4. The CDR3 spans 14 residues. Germline V gives CDR1 PRHDT, CDR2 FYEKMQ (reference sequence).

This clone was seen only a few times. The chain combines TRBV15 with TRBJ1-2; D possibly corresponds to TRBD1 (5 bases). Germline values: CDR1 LNHNV, CDR2 YYDKDF (reference sequence). This CDR3 has 15 residues. V lost 0 bases, J lost 2 bases, and 10 bases lay in between. Here the CDR3 DNA reads TGTGCCACCAGCAGAGATGTGGAGGGGAACTATGGCTACACCTTC. Amino acid sequence: CATSRDVEGNYGYTF. Based on the CDR3 plus reference TRBV15 and TRBJ1-2, the full variable domain is DAMVIQNPRYQVTQFGKPVTLSCSQTLNHNVMYWYQQKSSQAPKLLFHYYDKDFNNEADTPDNFQSRRPNTSFCFLDIRSPGLGDTAMYLCATSRDVEGNYGYTFGSGTRLTVV.

The DNA of the CDR3 is TGCGCCAGCAGTGTAAATTGGGCGAACTACCACGAGCAGTACTTC. Its translation is CASSVNWANYHEQYF. V is TRBV4-3 and J is TRBJ2-7, with no clear D. Germline values: CDR1 LGHNA, CDR2 YSLEER. The CDR3 covers 15 residues. V lost 6 bases and J lost 5, with 20 bases in between.

The chain has TRBV5-1 and TRBJ1-1, with TRBD1 identical over 7 bases. CDR3 length equals 15 residues. CDR1 and CDR2 from the germline V gene are SGHRS and YFSETQ. V shed 1 base, J shed 4 bases, and the junction held 7 bases outside the gene matches. The CDR3 reads CASSLLGGAFTEAFF. CDR3 nucleotides: TGCGCCAGCAGCTTGCTAGGGGGCGCCTTCACTGAAGCTTTCTTT.

The chain couples TRBV10-2 to TRBJ2-7; 11 bases align to TRBD2. The CDR3 sequence is 17 residues long. Germline trimming cut 4 bases from V and 0 bases from J; bases unmatched to any gene: 8. CDR1 and CDR2 from the germline V gene are WSHSY and SAAADI. CDR3 sequence: CASSALGTSGISYEQYF. The CDR3 nucleotides read TGCGCCAGCAGTGCCCTCGGGACTAGCGGAATCTCCTACGAGCAGTACTTC.

The CDR3, as DNA: TGTGCCAGCAGCCTCGGGACTAGCAGGACCTACGAGCAGTACTTC. Protein: CASSLGTSRTYEQYF. The chain is built from TRBV7-2 and TRBJ2-7, with TRBD2 identical over 9 bases. J gave up 2 bases and V 5 bases, and 7 bases lay outside the gene matches. The CDR3 length is 15 residues. CDR1 is SGHTA and CDR2 is FQGNSA in the germline V gene.

The chain carries TRBV11-2 and TRBJ1-1; 9 nucleotides align to TRBD1. Germline-derived CDR1 and CDR2 are SGHAT and FQNNGV. This CDR3 is 13 amino acids long. The V gene end was trimmed by 5 bases and the J gene end by 10 bases; junction bases not matched to a gene: 8. CDR3 sequence (DNA): TGTGCCAGCAGCAGCCTACAGGGGGCTCGAGCTTTCTTT. Protein sequence: CASSSLQGARAFF.

The chain recombines TRBV19 with TRBJ1-1, with D perhaps TRBD1 (5 bases). This CDR3 region has 14 residues. Per germline, CDR1 LNHDA and CDR2 SQIVND (reference sequence). V was trimmed by 6 bases and J by 4 bases, leaving 15 bases between them. The CDR3 sequence: CASRGDRTGTEAFF. The CDR3 nucleotides are TGTGCCAGTAGGGGGGATAGGACCGGCACTGAAGCTTTCTTT.

To note about this clone: In the same sample, other DNA sequences code for this CDR3. The CDR3 bases are TGTGCCAGCAGCCCCACAGGGGGCAGCTATGGCTACACCTTC. Translating it yields CASSPTGGSYGYTF. The V and J genes are TRBV11-3 and TRBJ1-2; TRBD1 matches 9 bases. The germline V gene has CDR1 SGHNT and CDR2 YENEEA. V shed 5 bases, J shed 4 bases, and the junction held 5 bases outside the gene matches. CDR3 size: 14 residues.

This clone was seen a few times. The chain uses TRBV4-1 and TRBJ1-4; D unresolved. From germline, CDR1 is MGHRA and CDR2 YSYEKL. V shed 2 bases and J shed 0 bases, with 7 bases lying between them. The CDR3 is made up of 15 amino acids. CDR3 nucleotides: TGCGCCAGCAGCCAATTAATGGCAACTAATGAAAAACTGTTTTTT. Its translation is CASSQLMATNEKLFF.

The chain employs TRBV6-5 and TRBJ2-7; TRBD1 aligns across 10 bases. V gave up 2 bases and J gave up 4 bases; unmatched junction bases: 8. Germline CDR1 reads MNHEY; CDR2 reads SVGAGI. The CDR3 length is 16 residues. CDR3 in DNA: TGTGCCAGCAGTTACGAGCCTGACAGGGGGCCTTACGAGCAGTACTTC. It codes for CASSYEPDRGPYEQYF.

This CDR3 is CASSRGGFSNQPQHF. Here the CDR3 DNA reads TGCGCCAGCAGCAGAGGGGGGTTCAGCAATCAGCCCCAGCATTTT. This rearrangement joins TRBV5-1 to TRBJ1-5; D may be TRBD1 (6 bases). Trimming pared 4 bases from V and 1 base from J, leaving 12 bases between. From germline, CDR1 is SGHRS and CDR2 YFSETQ. This CDR3 has 15 amino acids.

V is TRBV19 and J is TRBJ1-2; TRBD1 matches at 7 bases. From germline, CDR1 is LNHDA and CDR2 SQIVND (reference sequence). The CDR3 sequence is 12 residues long. The trim removed 5 bases at V and 8 bases at J, leaving 5 bases unmatched. The CDR3 nucleotides read TGTGCCAGTAGTCTGACAGGGACCGGCTACACCTTC. Residues: CASSLTGTGYTF. Full variable domain (outside the CDR3, taken from reference TRBV19 and TRBJ1-2): DGGITQSPKYLFRKEGQNVTLSCEQNLNHDAMYWYRQDPGQGLRLIYYSQIVNDFQKGDIAEGYSVSREKKESFPLTVTSAQKNPTAFYLCASSLTGTGYTFGSGTRLTVV.